Included here is one T cell receptor (beta chain) sequence, with context. Generated by immunoSEQ multiplex PCR, the TCRdb table keeps only in-frame clones and is missing some. The data show about 150,000 clones, roughly 90% seen once. The CDR3 runs to 14 residues. Deletions cut 6 bases from V and 6 bases from J, with 17 bases between. Germline CDR1 and CDR2: SGHNT and YYREEE (reference sequence). These data are taken from a study of T cell responses to AZD1222 COVID-19 vaccine. The rearrangement links TRBV5-4 to TRBJ2-3; D perhaps matches TRBD2 (5 bases). The sequence derives from an adult in good health. The sample was peripheral blood, taken on day 0 of MenACWY control vaccination. The CDR3 protein is CASTQRNGVDTQYF. DNA for the CDR3: TGTGCCAGCACCCAACGAAACGGGGTGGATACGCAGTATTTT.